This TCR beta chain was captured by sequencing in a study of OX40 agonist ivuxolimab in advanced cancers. The assay was immunoSEQ multiplex PCR, and TCRdb's table has in-frame clones only and misses some. In the table there are 38,000 or so clones, about nine tenths of which are singletons. Sequencing was performed on CD4+ or CD8+ T cells sorted from blood, taken in a trial of the OX40 agonist ivuxolimab. The sequence derives from an adult with an advanced solid tumor such as melanoma, head and neck, liver or kidney cancer.

The CDR3 is CASSLESSNQPQHF. The DNA for the CDR3 is TGTGCCAGCAGTTTAGAGAGTAGCAATCAGCCCCAGCATTTT. This chain links TRBV27 with TRBJ1-5; D unresolved. Germline assignment: CDR1 MNHEY and CDR2 SMNVEV (reference sequence). Trimming removed 2 bases at V and 0 bases at J, with 5 bases between. The CDR3 is made up of 14 amino acids.